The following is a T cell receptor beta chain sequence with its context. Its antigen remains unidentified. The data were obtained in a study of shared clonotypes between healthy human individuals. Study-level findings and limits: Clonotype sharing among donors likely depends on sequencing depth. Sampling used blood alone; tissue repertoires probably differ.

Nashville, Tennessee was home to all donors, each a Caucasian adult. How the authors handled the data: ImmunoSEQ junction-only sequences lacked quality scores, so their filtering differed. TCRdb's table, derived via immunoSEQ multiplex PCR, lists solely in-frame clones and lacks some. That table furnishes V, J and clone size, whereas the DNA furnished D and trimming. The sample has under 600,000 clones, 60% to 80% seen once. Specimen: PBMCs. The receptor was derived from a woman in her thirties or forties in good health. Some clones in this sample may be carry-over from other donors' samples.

CDR3 sequence reads: CASSQGRGQPQHF. CDR3 in DNA: TGTGCCAGCAGCCAAGGGAGGGGCCAGCCCCAGCATTTT. The chain joins TRBV14 to TRBJ1-5; a weak D match, TRBD1 (5 bases). The germline V and J ends were trimmed by 1 base and 7 bases, with 8 bases remaining between them. The CDR3 has 13 residues. From germline, CDR1 is SGHDN and CDR2 FVKESK.